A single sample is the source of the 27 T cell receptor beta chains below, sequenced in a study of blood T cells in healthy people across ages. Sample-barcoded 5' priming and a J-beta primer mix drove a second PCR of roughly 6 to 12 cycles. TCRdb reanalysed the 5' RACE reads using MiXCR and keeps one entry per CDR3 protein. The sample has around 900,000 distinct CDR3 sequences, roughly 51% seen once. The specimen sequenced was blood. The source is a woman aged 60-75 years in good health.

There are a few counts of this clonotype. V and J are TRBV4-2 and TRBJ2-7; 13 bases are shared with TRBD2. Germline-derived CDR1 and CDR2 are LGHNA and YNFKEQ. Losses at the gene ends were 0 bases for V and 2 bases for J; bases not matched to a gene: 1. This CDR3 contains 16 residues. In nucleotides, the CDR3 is TGTGCCAGCAGCCAAGAACTAGCGGGAGGGCCCTACGAGCAGTACTTC. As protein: CASSQELAGGPYEQYF.

The CDR3 loop reads CASSRDRDNEKLFF. The CDR3 bases are TGCGCCAGCAGCCGGGACAGGGATAATGAAAAACTGTTTTTT. V usage is TRBV5-1 and J usage is TRBJ1-4; TRBD1 aligns across 9 bases. The CDR3 totals 14 residues. The germline CDR1 and CDR2 sequences are SGHRS and YFSETQ. After removal of 4 bases from V and 4 bases from J, the junction contained 2 bases not matched to a gene.

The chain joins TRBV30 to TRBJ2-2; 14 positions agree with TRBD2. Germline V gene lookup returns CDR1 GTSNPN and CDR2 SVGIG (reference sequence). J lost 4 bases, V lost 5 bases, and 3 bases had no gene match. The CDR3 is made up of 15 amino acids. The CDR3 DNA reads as TGTGCCTGGGAGACTAGCGGGAGGGGCACCGGGGAGCTGTTTTTT. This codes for CAWETSGRGTGELFF.

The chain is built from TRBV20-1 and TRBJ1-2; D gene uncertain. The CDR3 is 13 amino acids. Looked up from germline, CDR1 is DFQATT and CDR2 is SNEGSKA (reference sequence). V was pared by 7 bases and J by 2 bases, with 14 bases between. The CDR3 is CSDRGIGNYGYTF. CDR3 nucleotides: TGCAGTGATCGGGGAATTGGGAACTATGGCTACACCTTC.

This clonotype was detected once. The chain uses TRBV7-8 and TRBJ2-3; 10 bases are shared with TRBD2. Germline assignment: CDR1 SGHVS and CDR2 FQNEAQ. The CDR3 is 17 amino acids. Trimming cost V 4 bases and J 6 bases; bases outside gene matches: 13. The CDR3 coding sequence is TGTGCCAGCAGCTCCCGGACTAGCGGCCTCAAGGAGGATACGCAGTATTTT. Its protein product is CASSSRTSGLKEDTQYF.

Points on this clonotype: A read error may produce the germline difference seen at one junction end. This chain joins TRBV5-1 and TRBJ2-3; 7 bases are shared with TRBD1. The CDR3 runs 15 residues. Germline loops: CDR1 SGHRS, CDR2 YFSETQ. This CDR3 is CVSSLSQGDTDTQYF. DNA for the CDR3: TGCGTCAGCAGCTTGAGCCAGGGGGACACAGATACGCAGTATTTT.

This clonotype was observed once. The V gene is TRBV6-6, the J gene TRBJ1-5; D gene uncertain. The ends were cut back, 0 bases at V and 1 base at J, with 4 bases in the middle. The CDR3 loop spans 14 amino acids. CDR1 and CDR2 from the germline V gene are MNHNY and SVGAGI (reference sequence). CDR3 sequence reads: CASSYSGSNQPQHF. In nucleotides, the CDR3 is TGTGCCAGCAGTTACTCGGGCAGCAATCAGCCCCAGCATTTT.

The CDR3 region has the DNA TGCAGTGCTGGATCACCCCGCGAGCAGTACTTC. Its translation is CSAGSPREQYF. The chain carries TRBV20-1 and TRBJ2-7; D ambiguous. The CDR3 is 11 residues long. The germline V gene encodes CDR1 DFQATT and CDR2 SNEGSKA (reference sequence). The V gene lost 5 bases and the J gene lost 6 bases, with 11 bases spanning the gap.

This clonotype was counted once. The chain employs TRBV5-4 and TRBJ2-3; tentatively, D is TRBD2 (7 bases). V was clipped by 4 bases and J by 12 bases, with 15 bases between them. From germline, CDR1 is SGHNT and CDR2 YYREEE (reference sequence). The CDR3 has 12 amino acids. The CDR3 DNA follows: TGTGCCAGCAGCCTTCAGGGGAGGGGACAGTATTTT. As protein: CASSLQGRGQYF.

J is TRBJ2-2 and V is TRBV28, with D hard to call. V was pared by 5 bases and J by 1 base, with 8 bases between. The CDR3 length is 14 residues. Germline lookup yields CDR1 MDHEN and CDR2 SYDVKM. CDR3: CASSLHVNTGELFF. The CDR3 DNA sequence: TGTGCCAGCAGTCTACACGTGAACACCGGGGAGCTGTTTTTT.

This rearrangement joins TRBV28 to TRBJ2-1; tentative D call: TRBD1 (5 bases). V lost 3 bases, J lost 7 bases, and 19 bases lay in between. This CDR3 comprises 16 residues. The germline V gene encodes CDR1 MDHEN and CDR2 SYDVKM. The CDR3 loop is CASSFLGLGLRNEQFF. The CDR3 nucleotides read TGTGCCAGCAGTTTTTTGGGGCTGGGCCTGCGGAATGAGCAGTTCTTC.

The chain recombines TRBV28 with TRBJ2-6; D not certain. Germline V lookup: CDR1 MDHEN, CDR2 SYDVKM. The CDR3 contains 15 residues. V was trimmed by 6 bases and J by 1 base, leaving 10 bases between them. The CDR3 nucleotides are TGTGCCAGCAGCTTAATACTGTCTGGGGCCAACGTCCTGACTTTC. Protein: CASSLILSGANVLTF.

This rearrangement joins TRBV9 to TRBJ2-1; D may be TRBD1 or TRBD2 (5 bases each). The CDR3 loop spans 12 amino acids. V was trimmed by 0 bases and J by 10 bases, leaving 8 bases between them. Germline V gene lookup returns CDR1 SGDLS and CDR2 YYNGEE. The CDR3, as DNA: TGTGCCAGCAGCGTAGGGGGACCCGAGCAGTTCTTC. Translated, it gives CASSVGGPEQFF.

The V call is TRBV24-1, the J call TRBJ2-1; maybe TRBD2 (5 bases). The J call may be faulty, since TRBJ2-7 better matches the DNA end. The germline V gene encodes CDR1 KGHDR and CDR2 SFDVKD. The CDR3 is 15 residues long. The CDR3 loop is CATSYTAFGVDEQYF. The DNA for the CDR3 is TGTGCCACCAGTTATACCGCCTTCGGGGTTGATGAGCAGTACTTC.

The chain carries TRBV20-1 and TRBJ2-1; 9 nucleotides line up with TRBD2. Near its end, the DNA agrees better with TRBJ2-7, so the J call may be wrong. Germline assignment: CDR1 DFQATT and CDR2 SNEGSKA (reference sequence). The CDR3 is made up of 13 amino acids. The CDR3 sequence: CSLKREAYNEQYF. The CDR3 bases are TGCAGTCTTAAGCGGGAGGCGTACAATGAGCAGTACTTC.

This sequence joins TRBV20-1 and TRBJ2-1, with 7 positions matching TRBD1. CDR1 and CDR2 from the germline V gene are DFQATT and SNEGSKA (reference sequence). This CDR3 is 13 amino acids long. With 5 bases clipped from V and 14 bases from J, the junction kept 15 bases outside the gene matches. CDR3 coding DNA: TGCAGTGCTGACAATTGGAACCGGGACAGAAAGTTCTTC. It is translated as CSADNWNRDRKFF.

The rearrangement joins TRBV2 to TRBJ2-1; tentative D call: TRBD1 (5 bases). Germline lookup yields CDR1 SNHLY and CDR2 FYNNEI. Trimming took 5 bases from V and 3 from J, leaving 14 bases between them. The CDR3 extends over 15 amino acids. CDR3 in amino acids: CASSQQGSFYNEQFF. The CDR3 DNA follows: TGTGCCAGCAGTCAGCAGGGCTCCTTCTACAATGAGCAGTTCTTC.

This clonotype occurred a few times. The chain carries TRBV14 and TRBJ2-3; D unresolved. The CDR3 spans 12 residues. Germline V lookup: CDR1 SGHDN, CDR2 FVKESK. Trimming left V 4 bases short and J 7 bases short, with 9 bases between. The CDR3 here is CASSRQANTQYF. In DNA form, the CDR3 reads TGTGCCAGCAGCCGACAAGCCAATACGCAGTATTTT. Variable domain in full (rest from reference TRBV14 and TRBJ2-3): EAGVTQFPSHSVIEKGQTVTLRCDPISGHDNLYWYRRVMGKEIKFLLHFVKESKQDESGMPNNRFLAERTGGTYSTLKVQPAELEDSGVYFCASSRQANTQYFGPGTRLTVL.

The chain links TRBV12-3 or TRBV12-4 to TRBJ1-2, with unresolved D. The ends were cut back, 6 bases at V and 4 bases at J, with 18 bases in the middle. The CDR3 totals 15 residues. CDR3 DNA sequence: TGTGCCAGCAGCTCCATTCCTACAGTTATCTATGGCTACACCTTC. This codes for CASSSIPTVIYGYTF.

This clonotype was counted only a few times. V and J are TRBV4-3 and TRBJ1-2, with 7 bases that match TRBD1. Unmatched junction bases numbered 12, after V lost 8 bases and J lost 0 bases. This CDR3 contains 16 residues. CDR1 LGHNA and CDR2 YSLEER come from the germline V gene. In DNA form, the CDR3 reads TGCGCCAGCGCAGCAGGGGGTGGGACGACTAACTATGGCTACACCTTC. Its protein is CASAAGGGTTNYGYTF.

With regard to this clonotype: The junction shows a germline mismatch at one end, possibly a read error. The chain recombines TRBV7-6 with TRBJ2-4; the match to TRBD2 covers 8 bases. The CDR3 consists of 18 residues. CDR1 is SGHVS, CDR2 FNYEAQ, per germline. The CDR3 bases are TGTGCCAGCAGCTTAAGCAGTGCGGGGGGACCGGCCAAAACCATTCAGTACTTC. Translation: CASSLSSAGGPAKTIQYF. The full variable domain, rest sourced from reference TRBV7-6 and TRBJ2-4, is GAGVSQSPRYKVTKRGQDVALRCDPISGHVSLYWYRQALGQGPEFLTYFNYEAQQDKSGLPNDRFSAERPEGSISTLTIQRTEQRDSAMYRCASSLSSAGGPAKTIQYFGAGTRLSVL.

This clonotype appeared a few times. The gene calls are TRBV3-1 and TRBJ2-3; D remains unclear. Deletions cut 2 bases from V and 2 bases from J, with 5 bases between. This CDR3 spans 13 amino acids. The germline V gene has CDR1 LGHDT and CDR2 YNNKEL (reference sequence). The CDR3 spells CASSQLHTDTQYF. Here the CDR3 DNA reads TGTGCCAGCAGCCAATTACACACAGATACGCAGTATTTT.

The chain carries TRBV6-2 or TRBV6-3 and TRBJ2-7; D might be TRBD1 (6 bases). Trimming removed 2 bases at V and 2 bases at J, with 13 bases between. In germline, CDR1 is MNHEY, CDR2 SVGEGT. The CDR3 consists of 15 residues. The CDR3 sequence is CASSYPRQATYEQYF. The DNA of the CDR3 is TGTGCCAGCAGTTACCCCAGACAGGCAACCTACGAGCAGTACTTC.

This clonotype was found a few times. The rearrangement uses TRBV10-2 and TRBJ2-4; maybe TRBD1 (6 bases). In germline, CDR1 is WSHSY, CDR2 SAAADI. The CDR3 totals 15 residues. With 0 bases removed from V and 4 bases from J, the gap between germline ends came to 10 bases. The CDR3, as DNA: TGCGCCAGCAGTGAGTCATGGACAGAGAAAAACATTCAGTACTTC. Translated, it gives CASSESWTEKNIQYF.

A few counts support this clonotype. The CDR3: CASKDSFGAKNIQYF. CDR3 bases: TGTGCCAGCAAGGACAGCTTTGGGGCCAAAAACATTCAGTACTTC. The V call is TRBV27, the J call TRBJ2-4; D is perhaps TRBD1 (6 bases). Looked up from germline, CDR1 is MNHEY and CDR2 is SMNVEV (reference sequence). Trimming took 7 bases from V and 1 from J, leaving 14 bases between them. CDR3 length equals 15 residues.

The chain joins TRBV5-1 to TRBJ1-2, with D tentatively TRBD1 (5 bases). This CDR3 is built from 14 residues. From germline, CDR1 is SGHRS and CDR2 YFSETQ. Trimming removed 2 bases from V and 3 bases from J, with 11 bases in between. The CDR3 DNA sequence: TGCGCCAGCAGCTTTCTGGGGGAAGACTATGGCTACACCTTC. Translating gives CASSFLGEDYGYTF.

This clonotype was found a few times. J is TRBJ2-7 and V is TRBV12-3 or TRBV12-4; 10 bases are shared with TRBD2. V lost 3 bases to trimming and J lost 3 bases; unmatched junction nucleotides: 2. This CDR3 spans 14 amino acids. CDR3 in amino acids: CASSFLAGDYEQYF. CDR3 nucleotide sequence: TGTGCCAGCAGTTTTCTAGCGGGAGACTACGAGCAGTACTTC.